What follows describes a single T cell receptor beta chain. Its antigen is not known. PCR employed 60 Vbeta and 13 Jbeta primers. TCRdb's copy holds only in-frame clones and misses some; the assay was immunoSEQ multiplex PCR. The sample lists about 180,000 clones, 70% to 80% seen once, with roughly 1.5% in the top ten. The CDR3 consists of 19 residues. The trim removed 2 bases at V and 5 bases at J, leaving 15 bases unmatched. The germline V gene encodes CDR1 KGHSH and CDR2 LQKENI. The source of the sample is a study of cytomegalovirus exposure and HLA in healthy donors. The study's findings and limits: It was shown in a later analysis that HLA-associated TCR beta chains were more clonally expanded than other, equally common chains.

The clonotype comes from a man between 18 and 35 years old in good health and CMV-seronegative. Source material: PBMCs. The chain combines TRBV18 with TRBJ2-3, with 11 bases identical to TRBD2. The CDR3 sequence is CASSPIRVALAGGKDTQYF. CDR3 DNA: TGTGCCAGCTCACCAATCCGGGTCGCTTTAGCGGGAGGGAAAGATACGCAGTATTTT.